A single sample gave rise to the 3 T cell receptor beta chains below, sequenced in a study of blood T cell repertoires in COVID-19. This table comes from immunoSEQ multiplex PCR, and its TCRdb copy is limited to in-frame clones, with some not included. This table holds about 42,000 clones, around 83% found once. The specimen was peripheral blood. The receptors come from an older man with acute or convalescent COVID-19.

A single count supports this clone. This chain joins TRBV30 and TRBJ2-3; 14 nucleotides agree with TRBD2. Trimming took 4 bases from V and 1 from J; bases not matched to a gene: 1. This CDR3 is 15 amino acids long. From germline, CDR1 is GTSNPN and CDR2 SVGIG (reference sequence). The CDR3 is CAWTTSGRGTDTQYF. The CDR3 nucleotides are TGTGCCTGGACGACTAGCGGGAGGGGCACAGATACGCAGTATTTT.

The V and J genes are TRBV7-6 and TRBJ1-1; D remains unclear. Looked up from germline, CDR1 is SGHVS and CDR2 is FNYEAQ. The germline V and J ends were trimmed by 0 bases and 4 bases, with 9 bases remaining between them. This CDR3 has 14 amino acids. The CDR3 is CASSLANTGTEAFF. CDR3 bases: TGTGCCAGCAGCTTAGCGAACACGGGCACTGAAGCTTTCTTT. Filled out from reference TRBV7-6 and TRBJ1-1, the complete variable domain reads GAGVSQSPRYKVTKRGQDVALRCDPISGHVSLYWYRQALGQGPEFLTYFNYEAQQDKSGLPNDRFSAERPEGSISTLTIQRTEQRDSAMYRCASSLANTGTEAFFGQGTRLTVV.

This chain uses TRBV4-1 with TRBJ1-4; D is unclear. CDR1 and CDR2 (germline): MGHRA, YSYEKL. The CDR3 is 14 residues long. V was shortened by 6 bases and J by 5 bases, with 13 bases between the two germline ends. The CDR3 sequence: CASSRGPQNEKLFF. In nucleotides, the CDR3 is TGCGCCAGCAGTCGCGGGCCTCAAAATGAAAAACTGTTTTTT.